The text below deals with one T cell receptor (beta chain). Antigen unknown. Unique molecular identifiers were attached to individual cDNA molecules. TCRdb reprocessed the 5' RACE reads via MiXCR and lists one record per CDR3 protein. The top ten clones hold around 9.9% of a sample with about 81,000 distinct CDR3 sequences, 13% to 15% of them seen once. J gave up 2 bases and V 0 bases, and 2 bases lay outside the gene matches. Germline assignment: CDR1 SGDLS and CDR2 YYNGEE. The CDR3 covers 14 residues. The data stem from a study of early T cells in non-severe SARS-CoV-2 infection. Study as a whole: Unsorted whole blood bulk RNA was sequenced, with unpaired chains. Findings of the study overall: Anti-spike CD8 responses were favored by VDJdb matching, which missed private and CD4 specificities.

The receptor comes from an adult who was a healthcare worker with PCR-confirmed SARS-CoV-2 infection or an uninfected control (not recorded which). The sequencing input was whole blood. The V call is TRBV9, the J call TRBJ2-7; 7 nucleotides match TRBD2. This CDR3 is CASSVAGGTYEQYF. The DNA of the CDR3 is TGTGCCAGCAGCGTAGCGGGGGGTACCTACGAGCAGTACTTC. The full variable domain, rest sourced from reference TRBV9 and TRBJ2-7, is DSGVTQTPKHLITATGQRVTLRCSPRSGDLSVYWYQQSLDQGLQFLIQYYNGEERAKGNILERFSAQQFPDLHSELNLSSLELGDSALYFCASSVAGGTYEQYFGPGTRLTVT.